This T cell receptor (beta chain) was recovered during a study of identical twins listed by TCRdb under 2016. Study-level background: The study deep-sequenced TCR alpha and beta repertoires from monozygotic twins, unrelated adults of various ages and cord blood to test whether fetal clonotypes persist. To rule out contamination, the twin experiments were replicated at different times with different library preparation protocols.

The research as a whole found: Because the same donors could not be followed over many years, the conclusions depended on cross-sectional statistical analysis. Invariant T cells such as MAIT and iNKT could partly confound zero-insertion analyses, though diverse VJ usage argued against this for most clonotypes. Recombination models systematically underestimated out-of-frame TCR alpha sharing in monozygotic twins but agreed with sharing between unrelated individuals. Fewer insertions were carried by abundant cord blood beta clonotypes, a similar but weaker trend appeared in young adult naive repertoires, and no such trend appeared in memory repertoires. Compared with coincidental sharing between unrelated individuals, out-of-frame TCR alpha sequences shared between twins showed an excess of sequences with low generation probability. Excess twin sharing in beta out-of-frame sequences was weaker because fewer shared sequences lowered the signal-to-noise ratio.

Only healthy Caucasian donors were included. Three pairs of female monozygotic twins, all aged 18 to 29 years, were included in the twin cohort. Using Miltenyi CD45RO+ enrichment and human naive T-cell isolation kits, memory (CD45RO+) and naive T cells were isolated from PBMC. Library preparation was by 5' RACE. TCRdb lists the instrument as Illumina HiSeq 2000. Template switching added a universal primer binding site, and the final cDNA carried a unique molecular identifier that allowed TCR cDNA molecules to be counted accurately. Specific primers in the conserved constant-segment region were used to synthesize first-strand cDNA for TCR alpha and beta chains. To control for contamination, every cDNA library was double barcoded, receiving both a SMART-Mk sample barcode and Illumina barcodes. TruSeq adapter sequences along with Illumina sample barcodes were introduced in two successive PCR steps. TCR alpha and beta cDNA libraries were sequenced on the Illumina HiSeq platform with custom primers. As for the original processing: MiGEC was used to process raw reads and extract unique molecular identifiers, and MiXCR was used to find CDR3 positions. For each individual, recombination models were inferred using an EM algorithm with the repgenHMM and IGoR tools. The analysis of shared clonotypes was done with the tcR package in R, with sharing normalized by the product of cloneset sizes. Out-of-frame nonproductive sequences were analyzed to study raw recombination free of thymic and clonal selection effects. TCRdb took the public reads, trimmed them with fastp at Q25, ran MiXCR for clone calling and kept in-frame beta chains. Rows merge per CDR3 protein into single entries with the most common DNA and genes. The V and J calls here are based on TCRdb, not the publication. This sample holds 240,000 or so distinct CDR3 sequences; 12% were observed only once. The ten largest account for roughly 4.2% of the sample.

V and J lose 4 bases and 5 bases, and a span of 9 bases separates them. The CDR1 and CDR2 encoded by the germline V gene are MNHNS and SASEGT. Its CDR3 holds 12 amino acids, cysteine through phenylalanine. Only the CDR3 DNA stays, 36 bases, in frame from base 1. This clonotype has just a few counts. No antigen is known for it. The record has no base qualities; no much larger clone is one base away. These data were also filed under a second study, of yellow fever vaccine responses in identical twins. The second study's authors report: According to the authors, the vaccine-induced T cell response in identical twins seemed to be partly convergent and partly specific to each individual. In identical twins, the study followed T cell clones that responded to the vaccine with precision.

This TCR came from a young woman in good health. The sample was memory (CD45RO+) T cells sorted from blood. The cell subset or site tag for this specimen amounts to: CD45RO+ enriched T cells. The V and J genes are TRBV6-1 and TRBJ2-7; the D segment is perhaps TRBD1 or TRBD2, each sharing 5 matched bases. The sequenced DNA: TGTGCCAGCAGTGCCCAGGGAGACGAGCAGTACTTC. Its protein is CASSAQGDEQYF.